This is a list of T cell receptor beta chains from one sample in a study of blood T cell repertoires in COVID-19. Assay: immunoSEQ multiplex PCR; the TCRdb copy retains only in-frame clones and omits some. The sample holds 250,000 to 350,000 clones, approximately 90% seen once. Material: peripheral blood. Source of these receptors: a woman in her 50s with COVID-19, enrolled during active disease. CDR3s leave out the opening cysteine and the closing phenylalanine or tryptophan.

v_gene: TRBV29-1
CDR3aa: SVVSGGVRSGELF

v_gene: TRBV12-5
CDR3aa: ASGLPTRGSSYEQY

v_gene: TRBV5-4
CDR3aa: ASSLYTTGNAEAF

v_gene: TRBV6-6
CDR3aa: ASTLSGGGGYGYT

v_gene: TRBV25-1
CDR3aa: ASSLTDTQY

v_gene: TRBV5-1
CDR3aa: ASSYGGTGELF

v_gene: TRBV7-8
CDR3aa: ASSFRQGSTEAF

v_gene: TRBV4-1
CDR3aa: ASSQTPGLADEQY

v_gene: TRBV6-5
CDR3aa: ASSYTRQANYGYT

v_gene: TRBV5-4
CDR3aa: ASSLGLAGLLQTQY

v_gene: TRBV30
CDR3aa: AWSVNRANYGYT

v_gene: TRBV6-6
CDR3aa: ASNPGQGQKSEQF

v_gene: TRBV3-1/TRBV3-2
CDR3aa: ASSQSFPGQVY

v_gene: TRBV27
CDR3aa: ASSFSGSYNEQF